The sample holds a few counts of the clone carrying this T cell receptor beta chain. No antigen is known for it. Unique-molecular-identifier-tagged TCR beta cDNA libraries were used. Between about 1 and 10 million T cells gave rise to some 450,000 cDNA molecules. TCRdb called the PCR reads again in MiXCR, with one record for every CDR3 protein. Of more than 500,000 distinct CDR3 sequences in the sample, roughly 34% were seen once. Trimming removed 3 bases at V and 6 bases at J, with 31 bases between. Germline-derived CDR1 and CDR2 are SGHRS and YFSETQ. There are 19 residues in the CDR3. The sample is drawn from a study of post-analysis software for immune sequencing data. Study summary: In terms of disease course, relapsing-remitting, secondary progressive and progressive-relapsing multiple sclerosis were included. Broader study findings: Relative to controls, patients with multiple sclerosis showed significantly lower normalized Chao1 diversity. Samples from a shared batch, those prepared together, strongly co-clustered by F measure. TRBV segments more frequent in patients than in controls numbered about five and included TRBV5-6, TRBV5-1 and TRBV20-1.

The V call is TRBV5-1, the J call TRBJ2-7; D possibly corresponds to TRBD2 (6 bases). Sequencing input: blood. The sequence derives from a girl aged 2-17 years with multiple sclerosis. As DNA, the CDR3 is TGCGCCAGCAGCTCCGATCGGGTTATTGGGACTCGAGCTCGGCGCGAGCAGTACTTC. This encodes CASSSDRVIGTRARREQYF.